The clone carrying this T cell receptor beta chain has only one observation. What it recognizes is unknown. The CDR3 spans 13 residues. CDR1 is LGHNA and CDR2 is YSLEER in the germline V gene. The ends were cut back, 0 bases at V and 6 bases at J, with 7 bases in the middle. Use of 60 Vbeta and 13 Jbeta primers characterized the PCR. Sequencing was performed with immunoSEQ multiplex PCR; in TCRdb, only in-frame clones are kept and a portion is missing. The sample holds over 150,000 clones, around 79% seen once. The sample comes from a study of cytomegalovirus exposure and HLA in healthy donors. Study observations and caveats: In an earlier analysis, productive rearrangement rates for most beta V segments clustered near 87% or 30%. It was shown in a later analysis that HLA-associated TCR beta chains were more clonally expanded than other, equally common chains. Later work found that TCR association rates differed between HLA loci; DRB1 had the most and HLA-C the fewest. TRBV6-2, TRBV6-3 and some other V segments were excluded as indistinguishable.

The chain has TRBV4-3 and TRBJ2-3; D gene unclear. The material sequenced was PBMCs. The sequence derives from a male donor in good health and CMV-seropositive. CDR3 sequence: CASSQEVRDTQYF. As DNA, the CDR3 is TGCGCCAGCAGCCAAGAGGTCCGGGATACGCAGTATTTT.